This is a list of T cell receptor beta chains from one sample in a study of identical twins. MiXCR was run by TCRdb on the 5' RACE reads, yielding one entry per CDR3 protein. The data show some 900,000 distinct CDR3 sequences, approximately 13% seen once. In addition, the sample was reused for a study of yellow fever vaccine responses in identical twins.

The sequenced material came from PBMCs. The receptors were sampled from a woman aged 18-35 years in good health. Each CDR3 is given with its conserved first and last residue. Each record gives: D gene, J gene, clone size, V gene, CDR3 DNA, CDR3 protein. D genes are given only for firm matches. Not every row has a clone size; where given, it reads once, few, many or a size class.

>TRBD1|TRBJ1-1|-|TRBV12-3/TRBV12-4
TGTGCCAGCAGTCCCGGACAGGTTTGGACTGAAGCTTTCTTT
CASSPGQVWTEAFF
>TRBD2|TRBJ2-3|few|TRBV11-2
TGTGCCAGCAGGTCCCCCCGACTAGCGGGGGTTCCTAGCACAGATACGCAGTATTTT
CASRSPRLAGVPSTDTQYF
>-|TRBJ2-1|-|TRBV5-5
TGTGCCAGCAGCCCGCCTCCGGGGGACTACAATGAGCAGTTCTTC
CASSPPPGDYNEQFF
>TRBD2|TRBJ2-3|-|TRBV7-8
TGTGCCAGCAGCTTTTCCGGGGGGGCCTTCACAGATACGCAGTATTTT
CASSFSGGAFTDTQYF
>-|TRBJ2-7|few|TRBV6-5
TGTGCCAGCAGTTTCGGCAGGGGAGGCTACGAGCAGTACTTC
CASSFGRGGYEQYF
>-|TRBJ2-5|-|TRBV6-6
TGTGCCAGCAGCCAAACCCAGGGAGAGACCCAGTACTTC
CASSQTQGETQYF
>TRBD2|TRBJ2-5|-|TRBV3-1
TGTGCCAGCAGCCAAACTAGCGGGGGTTCCGGGGAGACCCAGTACTTC
CASSQTSGGSGETQYF
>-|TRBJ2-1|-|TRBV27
TGTGCCAGCTCGATTGTTGGGGTAGGGTACAATGAGCAGTTCTTC
CASSIVGVGYNEQFF
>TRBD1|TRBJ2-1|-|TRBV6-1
TGTGCCAGCAGTGCGTTTTCCGGGACAGGCCGAGTCTTC
CASSAFSGTGRVF
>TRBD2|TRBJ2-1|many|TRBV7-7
TGTGCCAGCAGCCCACGGACTAGCGGGGACTACAATGAGCAGTTCTTC
CASSPRTSGDYNEQFF
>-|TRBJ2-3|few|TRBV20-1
TGCAGTGCTAGACAGAGCGGAGATACGCAGTATTTT
CSARQSGDTQYF
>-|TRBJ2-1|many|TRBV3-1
TGTGCCAGCAGCCAAGAGATGGGTCAGTACAATGAGCAGTTCTTC
CASSQEMGQYNEQFF
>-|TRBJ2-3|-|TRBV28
TGTGCCAGCAGCCGAACCGGAGGGGCGGTCGCAGATACGCAGTATTTT
CASSRTGGAVADTQYF
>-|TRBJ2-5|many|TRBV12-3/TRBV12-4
TGTGCCAGCAGTTTACTCGACTTC
CASSLLDF
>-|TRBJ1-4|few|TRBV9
TGTGCCAGCAGCGTAGGCGGGGCGGCAACTAATGAAAAACTGTTTTTT
CASSVGGAATNEKLFF
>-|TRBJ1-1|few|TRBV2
TGTGCCAGCAGACAAACAGGGTTGAGGGGGAACACTGAAGCTTTCTTT
CASRQTGLRGNTEAFF
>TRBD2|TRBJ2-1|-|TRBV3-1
TGTGCCAGCAGCCAAGGAGGGACTAGGGGTGAGCAGTTCTTC
CASSQGGTRGEQFF
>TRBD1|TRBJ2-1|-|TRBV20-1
TGCAGTGCACAGGGACAGAACAACAATGAGCAGTTCTTC
CSAQGQNNNEQFF
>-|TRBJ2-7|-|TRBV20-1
TGCAGCCTGAGGGAGGCCGGGGGCTCCTACGAGCAGTACTTC
CSLREAGGSYEQYF
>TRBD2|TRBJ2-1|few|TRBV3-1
TGTGCCAGCAGCCAAGAGGTAGCGGGAGGGCCTTATGAGCAGTTCTTC
CASSQEVAGGPYEQFF
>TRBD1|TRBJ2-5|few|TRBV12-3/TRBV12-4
TGTGCCACCGCCCCGACAGGGGGAAAGCAAGAGACCCAGTACTTC
CATAPTGGKQETQYF
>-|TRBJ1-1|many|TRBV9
TGTGCCAGCAGCGTAGCTGGGGCTGAAACTGAAGCTTTCTTT
CASSVAGAETEAFF
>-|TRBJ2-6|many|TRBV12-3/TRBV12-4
TGTGCCAGCAGTTTAGGTTTGGTCTGGGCCAACGTCCTGACTTTC
CASSLGLVWANVLTF
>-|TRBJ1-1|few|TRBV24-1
TGTGCCACCAGTGGCAGTTGGGACACTGAAGCTTTCTTT
CATSGSWDTEAFF
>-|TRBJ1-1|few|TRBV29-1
TGCAGCGTACAGGGTCCGGGAGCTGAAGCTTTCTTT
CSVQGPGAEAFF
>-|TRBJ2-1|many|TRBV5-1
TGCGCCAGCAGCTTGGTTGGTTCGAATGAGCAGTTCTTC
CASSLVGSNEQFF
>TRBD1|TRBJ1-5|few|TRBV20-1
TGCAGTGCTAGAGACCGGACAGGGTATCAGCCCCAGCATTTT
CSARDRTGYQPQHF
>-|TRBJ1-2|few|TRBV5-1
TGCGCCAGCAGCTTGGGTGGCCGGGAGACGGGAGGCTACACCTTC
CASSLGGRETGGYTF
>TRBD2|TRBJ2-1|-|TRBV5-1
TGCGCCAGCAGCTTGGACGGGGGGGCCTACAATGAGCAGTTCTTC
CASSLDGGAYNEQFF
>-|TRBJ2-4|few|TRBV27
TGTGCCAGCAGTTATGAGTTTAGTTGGTGGAACAAAAACATTCAGTACTTC
CASSYEFSWWNKNIQYF
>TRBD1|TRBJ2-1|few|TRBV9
TGTGCCAGCAGCGTAGGCGGGACAGGCAATGAGCAGTTCTTC
CASSVGGTGNEQFF
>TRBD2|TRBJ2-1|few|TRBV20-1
TGCAGTGCTAGATCCCTAGCGGGAGGGTCAAGATACAATGAGCAGTTCTTC
CSARSLAGGSRYNEQFF
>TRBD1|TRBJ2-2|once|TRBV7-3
TGTGCCAGCAGCTTCCTGGGACAGGGATCCACCGGGGAGCTGTTTTTT
CASSFLGQGSTGELFF